These 16 T cell receptor beta chains came from one sample sequenced in a study of shared clonotypes between healthy human individuals. Using immunoSEQ multiplex PCR, the repertoire was profiled, and TCRdb retains in-frame clones only, with some absent. The repertoire holds 950,000 to 1,100,000 clones, with under 80% as singletons. Sequencing input: memory CD4+ T cells sorted from blood. Stated subset: CD45RA-negative fraction. All receptors come from a man aged 18 to 35 in good health.

The V gene is TRBV5-6, the J gene TRBJ1-1; TRBD1 aligns across 7 bases. The CDR3 consists of 15 residues. Germline CDR1 reads SGHDT; CDR2 reads YYEEEE. With V trimmed by 0 bases and J by 11 bases, 13 bases remained unmatched. The DNA of the CDR3 is TGTGCCAGCAGCTTGGTCGACAGGGATAACAGAATGGCTTTCTTT. It encodes CASSLVDRDNRMAFF.

The rearrangement links TRBV27 to TRBJ2-5; 10 positions agree with TRBD2. Per the germline V gene, CDR1 is MNHEY and CDR2 is SMNVEV (reference sequence). This CDR3 spans 15 amino acids. The junction had 6 bases not matched to a gene; V was cut back by 3 bases and J by 5 bases. The CDR3 sequence: CASSLASGGAETQYF. CDR3 DNA sequence: TGTGCCAGCAGTTTGGCTAGCGGGGGTGCGGAGACCCAGTACTTC.

The chain combines TRBV9 with TRBJ1-2; D ambiguous. Trimming pared 4 bases from V and 2 bases from J, leaving 12 bases between. Germline lookup yields CDR1 SGDLS and CDR2 YYNGEE. This CDR3 has 14 amino acids. The CDR3, as DNA: TGTGCCAGCAGCCCAAGGGAGGCGAACTATGGCTACACCTTC. Its translation: CASSPREANYGYTF.

The chain uses TRBV4-2 and TRBJ2-5; maybe TRBD2 (5 bases). Germline CDR1 reads LGHNA; CDR2 reads YNFKEQ. The V end was cut by 0 bases, the J end by 5 bases, with 13 bases between. This CDR3 has 15 residues. Written as DNA, the CDR3 is TGTGCCAGCAGCCAAGATGGATTACTAGTCGAGACCCAGTACTTC. Translated: CASSQDGLLVETQYF.

This clone was seen a handful of times. The chain combines TRBV28 with TRBJ2-1; 7 positions agree with TRBD1. Per the germline V gene, CDR1 is MDHEN and CDR2 is SYDVKM. The V segment lost 9 bases and the J segment 3 bases; nucleotides outside the gene matches: 8. The CDR3 runs to 14 residues. The CDR3 sequence: CASWRQGGYNEQFF. The CDR3, as DNA: TGTGCCAGTTGGAGACAGGGCGGCTACAATGAGCAGTTCTTC.

This CDR3 reads CSVARETQYF. The CDR3 nucleotides read TGCAGCGTTGCACGAGAGACCCAGTACTTC. V and J are TRBV29-1 and TRBJ2-5; D uncertain. The V end was cut by 4 bases, the J end by 4 bases, with 4 bases between. In germline, CDR1 is SQVTM, CDR2 ANQGSEA. The CDR3 has 10 amino acids.

The chain uses TRBV27 and TRBJ1-2; D unclear. The CDR3 contains 15 residues. Trimming removed 0 bases at V and 8 bases at J, with 16 bases between. Germline CDR1 reads MNHEY; CDR2 reads SMNVEV (reference sequence). In DNA, the CDR3 is TGTGCCAGCAGTTTATCGAGCGTCGAGGGTACAGGCTACACCTTC. It yields the protein CASSLSSVEGTGYTF.

This rearrangement joins TRBV18 to TRBJ1-6; 7 bases line up with TRBD1. The J segment lost 0 bases and the V segment lost 5 bases, leaving 4 bases of the junction unmatched. Per the germline V gene, CDR1 is KGHSH and CDR2 is LQKENI. This CDR3 comprises 16 residues. In DNA form, the CDR3 reads TGTGCCAGCTCAACACAGGGGAGCTCCTATAATTCACCCCTCCACTTT. Translated, it gives CASSTQGSSYNSPLHF.

Only a few counts were recorded for this clone. The V and J genes are TRBV2 and TRBJ1-5, with 8 bases aligning to TRBD1. V lost 4 bases to trimming and J lost 7 bases; unmatched junction nucleotides: 6. CDR3 size: 14 residues. Germline loops: CDR1 SNHLY, CDR2 FYNNEI. The CDR3 DNA is TGTGCCAGCAGTGTGTCAGGGGGCCGACAGCCCCAGCATTTT. It yields the protein CASSVSGGRQPQHF.

This clone was recorded many times. The rearrangement links TRBV27 to TRBJ2-1; D is unresolved. The CDR3 has 15 residues. Between the trimmed V and J ends, which lost 7 bases and 5 bases, there was a span of 18 bases. Germline V gives CDR1 MNHEY, CDR2 SMNVEV (reference sequence). The CDR3 region has the DNA TGTGCCAGCAAACCGCGCCTCGACCCGAACAATGAGCAGTTCTTC. Protein product: CASKPRLDPNNEQFF.

The chain couples TRBV30 to TRBJ2-3; 10 bases map to TRBD2. With 0 bases clipped from V and 5 bases from J, the junction kept 5 bases outside the gene matches. CDR3 length equals 15 residues. CDR1 is GTSNPN, CDR2 SVGIG, per germline (reference sequence). The CDR3, as DNA: TGTGCCTGGAGTGTAGCTAGCGGGGGCGGAGATACGCAGTATTTT. This encodes CAWSVASGGGDTQYF. The full variable domain, its missing parts supplied by reference TRBV30 and TRBJ2-3, is SQTIHQWPATLVQPVGSPLSLECTVEGTSNPNLYWYRQAAGRGLQLLFYSVGIGQISSEVPQNLSASRPQDRQFILSSKKLLLSDSGFYLCAWSVASGGGDTQYFGPGTRLTVL.

The gene calls are TRBV5-1 and TRBJ2-1; TRBD1 is a possible D gene (5 bases). The CDR3 has 15 residues. V was cut by 7 bases and J by 7 bases, with 21 bases left in between. Per germline, CDR1 SGHRS and CDR2 YFSETQ. The CDR3 bases are TGCGCCAGCCGGTTTGGGGCGGACGGTTGGAATGAGCAGTTCTTC. It codes for CASRFGADGWNEQFF.

This chain links TRBV30 with TRBJ2-3; 9 bases agree with TRBD2. The germline V gene encodes CDR1 GTSNPN and CDR2 SVGIG (reference sequence). This CDR3 has 16 residues. J was trimmed by 6 bases and V by 1 base; bases with no gene match: 11. CDR3 bases: TGTGCCTGGAGTGGGTTCCGGCGGGGGGGTGGTGATACGCAGTATTTT. Translated, it gives CAWSGFRRGGGDTQYF.

J is TRBJ1-4 and V is TRBV30; D not certain. The CDR3 covers 15 residues. Germline V gene lookup returns CDR1 GTSNPN and CDR2 SVGIG (reference sequence). V dropped 2 bases and J dropped 6 bases, with 16 bases sitting between them. This chain's CDR3 is CAWSIPGRADEKLFF. The CDR3 bases are TGTGCCTGGAGTATTCCGGGCCGCGCTGATGAAAAACTGTTTTTT. Complete variable domain (other parts from reference TRBV30 and TRBJ1-4): SQTIHQWPATLVQPVGSPLSLECTVEGTSNPNLYWYRQAAGRGLQLLFYSVGIGQISSEVPQNLSASRPQDRQFILSSKKLLLSDSGFYLCAWSIPGRADEKLFFGSGTQLSVL.

The chain combines TRBV5-1 with TRBJ1-5, with 9 nucleotides matching TRBD1. The CDR3 totals 15 residues. V dropped 2 bases and J dropped 7; count of bases not matched to a gene: 7. Germline CDR1 and CDR2: SGHRS and YFSETQ. CDR3 sequence: CASSLTGQGTQPQHF. Here the CDR3 DNA reads TGCGCCAGCAGCTTAACGGGACAGGGAACCCAGCCCCAGCATTTT.

This sequence joins TRBV4-2 and TRBJ2-3; 10 nucleotides match TRBD2. V dropped 0 bases and J dropped 2; count of bases not matched to a gene: 5. Germline loops: CDR1 LGHNA, CDR2 YNFKEQ. The CDR3 has 17 amino acids. The CDR3 DNA is TGTGCCAGCAGCCAAGAGACAGCGGGGGGGCCCACAGATACGCAGTATTTT. Its protein is CASSQETAGGPTDTQYF.